Listed below are T cell receptor beta chains from one sample, sequenced in a study of naive and memory T cell subsets. One entry per CDR3 protein, called by TCRdb with MiXCR from the 5' RACE reads. Counted here are 57,000 or so distinct CDR3 sequences, 7.2% occurring once; the ten biggest clones make up about 9.8%. All receptors derive from a male donor in good health. Both conserved end residues are part of each CDR3. Each record gives: V gene, CDR3 protein.

V gene: TRBV5-5; CDR3 protein: CASSIVPGQGMNTEAFF
V gene: TRBV5-1; CDR3 protein: CASRDRDRANYGYTF
V gene: TRBV2; CDR3 protein: CASSEGIAPYNEQFF
V gene: TRBV7-8; CDR3 protein: CASNTRHRTSGGADTQYF
V gene: TRBV19; CDR3 protein: CASSRGYSNQPQHF
V gene: TRBV27; CDR3 protein: CASNPASSYNEQFF
V gene: TRBV7-2; CDR3 protein: CASSPRGGGSSYNEQFF
V gene: TRBV11-2; CDR3 protein: CASSLGGGAPYNEQFF
V gene: TRBV3-1; CDR3 protein: CASSHGGPEAFF
V gene: TRBV7-9; CDR3 protein: CASSPFWGANRDTQYF
V gene: TRBV10-1; CDR3 protein: CASSEAASGRYEQYF
V gene: TRBV11-2; CDR3 protein: CASSLRQGETQYF
V gene: TRBV12-3/TRBV12-4; CDR3 protein: CASSLASTDTQYF
V gene: TRBV3-1; CDR3 protein: CASSPGASNQPQHF
V gene: TRBV6-1; CDR3 protein: CASRSPNGNTEAFF
V gene: TRBV5-1; CDR3 protein: CASSRDGPTEAFF
V gene: TRBV14; CDR3 protein: CASSPTGGGRGNEQFF
V gene: TRBV29-1; CDR3 protein: CSVPRGQSSYNEQFF
V gene: TRBV20-1; CDR3 protein: CSARDYSGPGTGHSNQPQHF
V gene: TRBV6-5; CDR3 protein: CASSPLGGTYYGYTF
V gene: TRBV10-2; CDR3 protein: CASRERGTGSTTEAFF
V gene: TRBV10-3; CDR3 protein: CAISESEVAGGYTF
V gene: TRBV7-9; CDR3 protein: CASSLGEIPNYGYTF
V gene: TRBV11-2; CDR3 protein: CATEGTPRAYEQYF
V gene: TRBV21-1; CDR3 protein: CASSKAGGAGTSGRASSQYF
V gene: TRBV2; CDR3 protein: CATAVFVSGNEQFF
V gene: TRBV12-3/TRBV12-4; CDR3 protein: CASRTGGRDQPQHF
V gene: TRBV20-1; CDR3 protein: CSARETDRYNQPQHF
V gene: TRBV3-1; CDR3 protein: CASSQADRDGYGYTF
V gene: TRBV5-1; CDR3 protein: CASSQTIPSYNEQFF
V gene: TRBV5-1; CDR3 protein: CASSPEDRVFNEQFF
V gene: TRBV18; CDR3 protein: CASSPDRSNTIYF
V gene: TRBV27; CDR3 protein: CASSSPSGGNTEAFF
V gene: TRBV29-1; CDR3 protein: CSVLTGRLNTEAFF
V gene: TRBV11-2; CDR3 protein: CASSPGQGLQPQHF
V gene: TRBV9; CDR3 protein: CASSAGGTQETQYF
V gene: TRBV4-2; CDR3 protein: CASSQDFSSGANVLTF
V gene: TRBV4-2; CDR3 protein: CASSQAPTTRDPYEQYF
V gene: TRBV6-1; CDR3 protein: CASSDLAGSTDTQYF
V gene: TRBV11-2; CDR3 protein: CASSSGTGGPYEQYF
V gene: TRBV12-3/TRBV12-4; CDR3 protein: CASSLPGGTGPSLGSYEQYF
V gene: TRBV19; CDR3 protein: CASRLFGEGGTEAFF
V gene: TRBV5-1; CDR3 protein: CASSLGQTSNQPQHF
V gene: TRBV13; CDR3 protein: CASSFRLAGLGVYNEQFF
V gene: TRBV20-1; CDR3 protein: CSARGTGSGANVLTF
V gene: TRBV20-1; CDR3 protein: CSAREAGSSYNEQFF
V gene: TRBV5-8; CDR3 protein: CASSPLGTGRADTQYF
V gene: TRBV12-3/TRBV12-4; CDR3 protein: CASNPNFGTGVIF
V gene: TRBV9; CDR3 protein: CASTLAQDHEETQYF